This record concerns one T cell receptor beta chain sequence. The antigen is undetermined. These data belong to a study of T cell responses to AZD1222 COVID-19 vaccine. General study points: Only 5 to 7 individuals given AZD1222 were seropositive at baseline.

The CDR3 totals 14 residues. CDR1 and CDR2 (germline): SGHTA, FQGTGA. V dropped 3 bases and J dropped 4 bases, with 11 bases sitting between them. Sequencing used immunoSEQ multiplex PCR; TCRdb keeps in-frame clones, though not all of them. The data contain 150,000 to 200,000 clones, 94% of them singletons. This TCR was recovered from an adult in good health. Sequences were derived from peripheral blood, sampled on day 0 of AZD1222 vaccination. This chain links TRBV7-3 with TRBJ2-3; TRBD2 is a possible D gene (5 bases). The CDR3 coding sequence is TGTGCCAGCAGCTTCGGGGTAAATGCAGATACGCAGTATTTT. Translated, it gives CASSFGVNADTQYF.